These 17 T cell receptor beta chains were all obtained from the same sample, sequenced in a study of cytomegalovirus exposure and HLA in healthy donors. PCR employed 60 Vbeta and 13 Jbeta primers. Some clones are missing from TCRdb's copy, which holds only in-frame ones; the method was immunoSEQ multiplex PCR. Altogether 150,000 or so clones are present, just under 80% being singletons, with the ten largest covering around 7%. Source material: PBMCs. These receptors all come from a woman aged 40 to 50 in good health and CMV-seropositive.

The chain carries TRBV6-6 and TRBJ2-5, with D maybe TRBD2 (6 bases). V was pared by 0 bases and J by 5 bases, with 16 bases between. In germline, CDR1 is MNHNY, CDR2 SVGAGI (reference sequence). This CDR3 contains 16 residues. The CDR3 coding sequence is TGTGCCAGCAGTTACTCTGGCAGGGAGGTTGAGGAGACCCAGTACTTC. Protein sequence: CASSYSGREVEETQYF.

This chain links TRBV2 with TRBJ1-5, with 7 nucleotides matching TRBD1. Germline assignment: CDR1 SNHLY and CDR2 FYNNEI. V lost 8 bases and J lost 0; bases outside the gene matches: 4. The CDR3 extends over 14 amino acids. CDR3 sequence: CASDRDSSNQPQHF. The CDR3 DNA is TGTGCCAGCGACCGGGACAGTAGCAATCAGCCCCAGCATTTT.

The rearrangement links TRBV30 to TRBJ2-3; 7 bases are a match to TRBD1. After removal of 7 bases from V and 3 bases from J, the junction contained 7 bases not matched to a gene. The V gene's germline CDR1 is GTSNPN and CDR2 SVGIG (reference sequence). The CDR3 covers 13 residues. CDR3 region: CALKGARTDTQYF. DNA for the CDR3: TGTGCCTTAAAGGGGGCCCGGACAGATACGCAGTATTTT.

This clone occurred a few times. The V gene is TRBV14, the J gene TRBJ2-1, with 9 bases identical to TRBD1. Looked up from germline, CDR1 is SGHDN and CDR2 is FVKESK. The CDR3 has 16 residues. Trimming removed 3 bases from V and 6 bases from J; junction bases left unmatched: 9. CDR3 DNA sequence: TGTGCCAGCAGCCACCGTCCCGGGACAGGGAGCAATGAGCAGTTCTTC. Its protein is CASSHRPGTGSNEQFF.

In this sample, this clone turned up once. The chain uses TRBV21-1 and TRBJ1-5; TRBD1 is the table's D call and was not checked against the DNA. TRBV21-1 is assigned pseudogene status. CDR3 length equals 15 residues. The CDR3 nucleotides read TGTGCCAGCACTAACTGGACAGGATCCCATCAGCCCCAGCATTTT. Translating gives CASTNWTGSHQPQHF.

The chain has TRBV19 and TRBJ1-2; no reliable D call. This CDR3 spans 14 amino acids. Germline V gene data show CDR1 as LNHDA and CDR2 as SQIVND (reference sequence). V lost 2 bases and J 3 bases, leaving 10 bases between the germline ends. The CDR3: CASSITQADYGYTF. As DNA, the CDR3 is TGTGCCAGTAGTATAACCCAGGCCGACTATGGCTACACCTTC.

The J gene is TRBJ2-7, the V gene TRBV10-3, with 11 bases matching TRBD1. The trim removed 10 bases at V and 3 bases at J, leaving 5 bases unmatched. This CDR3 has 13 amino acids. The germline CDR1 and CDR2 sequences are ENHRY and SYGVKD. The CDR3 protein is CATAGTGGYEQYF. CDR3 nucleotides: TGTGCCACAGCCGGGACAGGGGGCTACGAGCAGTACTTC.

The CDR3 protein is CSVDSGVEDTQYF. The CDR3 bases are TGCAGCGTTGATAGCGGGGTCGAAGATACGCAGTATTTT. J is TRBJ2-3 and V is TRBV29-1; TRBD2 agrees at 8 bases. The ends lost 3 bases at V and 5 bases at J; junction bases unmatched: 4. In germline, CDR1 is SQVTM, CDR2 ANQGSEA. This CDR3 has 13 amino acids.

The genes are TRBV7-2 and TRBJ2-7; 11 bases match TRBD2. Germline V gene data show CDR1 as SGHTA and CDR2 as FQGNSA. The V gene end was trimmed by 5 bases and the J gene end by 9 bases; junction bases not matched to a gene: 6. The CDR3 is made up of 13 amino acids. Here the CDR3 reads CASSTGLAGAQYF. The CDR3 region has the DNA TGTGCCAGCAGCACAGGACTAGCGGGCGCGCAGTACTTC. The full variable domain, with the rest looked up from reference TRBV7-2 and TRBJ2-7, is GAGVSQSPSNKVTEKGKDVELRCDPISGHTALYWYRQSLGQGLEFLIYFQGNSAPDKSGLPSDRFSAERTGGSVSTLTIQRTQQEDSAVYLCASSTGLAGAQYFGPGTRLTVT.

The V and J genes are TRBV19 and TRBJ1-6; possible D gene TRBD1, 5 bases. The V gene lost 4 bases and the J gene lost 4 bases, with 17 bases spanning the gap. Germline V gives CDR1 LNHDA, CDR2 SQIVND (reference sequence). The CDR3 spans 17 residues. The CDR3 bases are TGTGCCAGTAGTACCAGACAGTTTGAGAGGTATAATTCACCCCTCCACTTT. Encoded protein: CASSTRQFERYNSPLHF.

This rearrangement joins TRBV10-3 to TRBJ2-3; 8 bases map to TRBD2. Germline trimming cut 0 bases from V and 0 bases from J; bases unmatched to any gene: 5. This CDR3 region has 17 residues. Germline V gene lookup returns CDR1 ENHRY and CDR2 SYGVKD. In nucleotides, the CDR3 is TGTGCCATCAGTGAGTCGAGACTAGCGCGTAGCACAGATACGCAGTATTTT. This translates into CAISESRLARSTDTQYF.

This clone showed up just once. The rearrangement joins TRBV2 to TRBJ2-1, with 7 bases identical to TRBD1. CDR1 is SNHLY, CDR2 FYNNEI, per germline. The V segment lost 4 bases and the J segment 4 bases; nucleotides outside the gene matches: 4. This CDR3 contains 14 residues. CDR3 loop: CASSVGQAYNEQFF. The CDR3 bases are TGTGCCAGCAGTGTAGGACAGGCGTACAATGAGCAGTTCTTC.

V and J are TRBV15 and TRBJ2-1, with TRBD2 as a possible D gene (5 bases). Germline-derived CDR1 and CDR2 are LNHNV and YYDKDF (reference sequence). The V end was cut by 0 bases, the J end by 3 bases, with 12 bases between. This CDR3 contains 16 residues. The chain's CDR3 is CATSRDRRGFYNEQFF. CDR3 DNA sequence: TGTGCCACCAGCAGAGATCGAAGAGGGTTCTACAATGAGCAGTTCTTC.

The chain carries TRBV9 and TRBJ1-1; no firm D call. The V end lost 2 bases, the J end lost 4 bases, and 9 bases lay between the germline ends. The CDR3 runs 13 residues. Germline V gene sequence: CDR1 SGDLS, CDR2 YYNGEE. DNA for the CDR3: TGTGCCAGCAGCGTCAGGCTTAGCACTGAAGCTTTCTTT. This sequence encodes CASSVRLSTEAFF.

This rearrangement joins TRBV30 to TRBJ1-4, with TRBD1 as a possible D gene (5 bases). The germline V gene has CDR1 GTSNPN and CDR2 SVGIG (reference sequence). Deletions cut 0 bases from V and 13 bases from J, with 12 bases between. This CDR3 contains 12 residues. CDR3 DNA sequence: TGTGCCTGGAGTGTAGGGGTCGGTGGACTGTTTTTT. Translating gives CAWSVGVGGLFF.

There are a few counts of this clone. The chain joins TRBV7-8 to TRBJ1-3; a possible D gene is TRBD1 (5 bases). CDR3 length: 18 residues. V was cut by 1 base and J by 0 bases, with 16 bases left in between. The germline gives CDR1 SGHVS, CDR2 FQNEAQ. The CDR3 DNA reads TGTGCCAGCAGCTTAGGAGCTACTCAGGGTGTCTCTGGAAACACCATATATTTT. It specifies CASSLGATQGVSGNTIYF.

The chain carries TRBV7-8 and TRBJ2-5; 8 bases are shared with TRBD2. There are 16 residues in the CDR3. V dropped 1 base and J dropped 2; count of bases not matched to a gene: 6. Germline loops: CDR1 SGHVS, CDR2 FQNEAQ. CDR3 in amino acids: CASSLVFGGGQETQYF. CDR3 nucleotide sequence: TGTGCCAGCAGCTTAGTGTTCGGGGGGGGTCAAGAGACCCAGTACTTC.